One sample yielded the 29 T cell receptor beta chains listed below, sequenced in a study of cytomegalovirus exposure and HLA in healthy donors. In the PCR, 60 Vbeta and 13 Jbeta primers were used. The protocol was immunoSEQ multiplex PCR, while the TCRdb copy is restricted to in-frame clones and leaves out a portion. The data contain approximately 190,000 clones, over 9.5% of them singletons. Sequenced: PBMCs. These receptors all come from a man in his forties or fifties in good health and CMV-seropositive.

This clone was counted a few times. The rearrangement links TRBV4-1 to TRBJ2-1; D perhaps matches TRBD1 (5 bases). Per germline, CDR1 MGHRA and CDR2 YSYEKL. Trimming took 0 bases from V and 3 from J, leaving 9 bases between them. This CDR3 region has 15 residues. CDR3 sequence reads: CASSQDQGIYNEQFF. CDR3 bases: TGCGCCAGCAGCCAAGATCAGGGCATCTACAATGAGCAGTTCTTC.

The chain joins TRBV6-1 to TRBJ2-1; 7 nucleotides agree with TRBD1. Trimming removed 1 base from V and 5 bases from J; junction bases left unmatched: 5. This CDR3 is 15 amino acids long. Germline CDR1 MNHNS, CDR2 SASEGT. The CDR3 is CASSEGRQGHNEQFF. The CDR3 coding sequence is TGTGCCAGCAGTGAAGGAAGACAGGGACACAATGAGCAGTTCTTC.

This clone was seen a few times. This chain's CDR3 is CASSLRQVPNYGYTF. CDR3 DNA sequence: TGTGCCAGCAGCCTGCGACAGGTCCCTAACTATGGCTACACCTTC. This chain joins TRBV7-2 and TRBJ1-2; maybe TRBD1 (6 bases). Germline V CDR1 and CDR2: SGHTA, FQGNSA. Trimming took off 5 bases at V and 0 bases at J, with 13 bases between the two ends. The CDR3 sequence is 15 residues long.

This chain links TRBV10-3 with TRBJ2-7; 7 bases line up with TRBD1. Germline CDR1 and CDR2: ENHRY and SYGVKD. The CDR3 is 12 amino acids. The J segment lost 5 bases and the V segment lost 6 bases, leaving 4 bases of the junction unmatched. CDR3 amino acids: CAISLTGDEQYV. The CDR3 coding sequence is TGTGCCATCAGCTTAACAGGGGACGAGCAGTACGTC.

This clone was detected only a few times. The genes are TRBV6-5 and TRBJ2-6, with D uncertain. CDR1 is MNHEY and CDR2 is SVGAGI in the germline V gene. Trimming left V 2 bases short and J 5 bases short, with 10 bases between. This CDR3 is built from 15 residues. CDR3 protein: CASSYISGRANVLTF. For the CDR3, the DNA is TGTGCCAGCAGTTACATTTCTGGCAGGGCCAACGTCCTGACTTTC.

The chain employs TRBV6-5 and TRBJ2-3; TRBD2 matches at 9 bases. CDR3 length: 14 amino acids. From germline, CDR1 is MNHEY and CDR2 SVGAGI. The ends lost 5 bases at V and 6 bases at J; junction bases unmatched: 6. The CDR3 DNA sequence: TGTGCCAGCAGTATGGCGGGGGGGCGGGATACGCAGTATTTT. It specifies CASSMAGGRDTQYF.

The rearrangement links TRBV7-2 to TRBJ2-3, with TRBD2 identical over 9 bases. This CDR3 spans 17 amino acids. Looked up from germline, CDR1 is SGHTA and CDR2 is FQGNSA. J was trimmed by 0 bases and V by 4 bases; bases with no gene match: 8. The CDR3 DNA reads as TGTGCCAGCAGCTACCAGGGACTAGCCCTTAGCACAGATACGCAGTATTTT. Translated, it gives CASSYQGLALSTDTQYF.

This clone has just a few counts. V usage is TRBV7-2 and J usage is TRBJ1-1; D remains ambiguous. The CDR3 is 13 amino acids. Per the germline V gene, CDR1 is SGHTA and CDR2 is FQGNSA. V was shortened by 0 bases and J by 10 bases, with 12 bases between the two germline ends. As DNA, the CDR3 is TGTGCCAGCAGCTTAGCCTCGGTCCGTACAGCTTTCTTT. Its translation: CASSLASVRTAFF. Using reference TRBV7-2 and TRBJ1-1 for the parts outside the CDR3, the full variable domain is GAGVSQSPSNKVTEKGKDVELRCDPISGHTALYWYRQSLGQGLEFLIYFQGNSAPDKSGLPSDRFSAERTGGSVSTLTIQRTQQEDSAVYLCASSLASVRTAFFGQGTRLTVV.

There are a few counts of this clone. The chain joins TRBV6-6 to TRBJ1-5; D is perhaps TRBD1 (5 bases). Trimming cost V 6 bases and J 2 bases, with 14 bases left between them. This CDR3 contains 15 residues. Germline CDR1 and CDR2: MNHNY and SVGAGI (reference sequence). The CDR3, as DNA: TGTGCCAGCAGCAACCAAAGGGGTGGCAATCAGCCCCAGCATTTT. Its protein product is CASSNQRGGNQPQHF.

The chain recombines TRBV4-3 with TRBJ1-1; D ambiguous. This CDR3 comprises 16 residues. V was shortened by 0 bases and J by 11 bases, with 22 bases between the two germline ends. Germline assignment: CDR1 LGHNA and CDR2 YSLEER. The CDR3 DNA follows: TGCGCCAGCAGCCAAGATGTGAGGGATAGAGGTACGGGGGCTTTCTTT. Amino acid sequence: CASSQDVRDRGTGAFF.

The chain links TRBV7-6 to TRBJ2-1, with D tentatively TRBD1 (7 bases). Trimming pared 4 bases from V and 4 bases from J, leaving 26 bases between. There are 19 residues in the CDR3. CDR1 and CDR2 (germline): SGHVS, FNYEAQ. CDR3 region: CASSSRFSRDRSVYNEQFF. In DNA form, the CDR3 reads TGTGCCAGCAGCTCTCGTTTTTCGCGGGACAGAAGCGTTTACAATGAGCAGTTCTTC.

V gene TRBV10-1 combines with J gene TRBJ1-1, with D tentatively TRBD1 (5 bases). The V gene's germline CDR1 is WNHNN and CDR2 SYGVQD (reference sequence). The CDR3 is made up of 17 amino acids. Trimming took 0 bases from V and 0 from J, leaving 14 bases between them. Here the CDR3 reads CASSESRDRGMNTEAFF. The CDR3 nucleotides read TGCGCCAGCAGTGAGTCGCGGGACCGAGGGATGAACACTGAAGCTTTCTTT.

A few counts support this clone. The CDR3 reads CASSLSRQGTAGNTIYF. The CDR3 DNA follows: TGTGCCAGCAGCTTATCCCGACAGGGCACCGCTGGAAACACCATATATTTT. This rearrangement joins TRBV7-8 to TRBJ1-3; 7 bases are a match to TRBD1. Unmatched junction bases numbered 9, after V lost 2 bases and J lost 2 bases. The CDR3 has 17 amino acids. Germline-derived CDR1 and CDR2 are SGHVS and FQNEAQ.

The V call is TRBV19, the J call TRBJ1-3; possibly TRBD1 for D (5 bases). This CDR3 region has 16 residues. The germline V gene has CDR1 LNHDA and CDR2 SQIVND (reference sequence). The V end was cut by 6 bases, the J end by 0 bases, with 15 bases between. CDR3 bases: TGTGCCAGTAGGGAAAACTCAGGGTTCTCTGGAAACACCATATATTTT. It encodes CASRENSGFSGNTIYF.

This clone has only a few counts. CDR3 in amino acids: CASSYEWDRGALSSGNTIYF. The DNA of the CDR3 is TGTGCCAGCAGCTACGAATGGGACAGGGGAGCCCTTAGCTCTGGAAACACCATATATTTT. This sequence joins TRBV11-3 and TRBJ1-3; 10 nucleotides line up with TRBD1. Germline V gene data show CDR1 as SGHNT and CDR2 as YENEEA. There are 20 residues in the CDR3. V trimming: 4 bases; J trimming: 0 bases; junction bases outside the gene matches: 15.

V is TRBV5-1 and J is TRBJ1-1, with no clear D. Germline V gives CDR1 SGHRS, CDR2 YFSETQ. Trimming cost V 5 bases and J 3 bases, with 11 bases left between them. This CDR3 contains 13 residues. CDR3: CASSGLLDTEAFF. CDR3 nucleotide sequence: TGCGCCAGCAGTGGGCTTTTGGACACTGAAGCTTTCTTT.

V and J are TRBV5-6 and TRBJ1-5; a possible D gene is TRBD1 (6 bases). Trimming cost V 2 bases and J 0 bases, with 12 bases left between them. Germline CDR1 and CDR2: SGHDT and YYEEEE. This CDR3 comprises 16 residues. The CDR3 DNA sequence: TGTGCCAGCAGCTTTCTGGACAGTCTTAGCAATCAGCCCCAGCATTTT. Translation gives CASSFLDSLSNQPQHF.

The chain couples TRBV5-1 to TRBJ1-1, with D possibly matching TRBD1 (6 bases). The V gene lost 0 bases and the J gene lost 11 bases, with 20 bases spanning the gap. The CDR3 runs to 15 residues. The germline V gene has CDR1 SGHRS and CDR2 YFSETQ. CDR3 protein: CASSLGGRGNFGAFF. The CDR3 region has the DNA TGCGCCAGCAGCTTGGGGGGGCGCGGTAATTTTGGGGCTTTCTTT.

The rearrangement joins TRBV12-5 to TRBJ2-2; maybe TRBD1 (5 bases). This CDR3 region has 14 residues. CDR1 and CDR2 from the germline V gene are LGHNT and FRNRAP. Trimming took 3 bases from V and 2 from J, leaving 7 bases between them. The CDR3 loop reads CASGLGHNTGELFF. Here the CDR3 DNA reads TGTGCTAGTGGTTTAGGACACAACACCGGGGAGCTGTTTTTT. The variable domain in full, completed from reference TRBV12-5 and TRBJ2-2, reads DARVTQTPRHKVTEMGQEVTMRCQPILGHNTVFWYRQTMMQGLELLAYFRNRAPLDDSGMPKDRFSAEMPDATLATLKIQPSEPRDSAVYFCASGLGHNTGELFFGEGSRLTVL.

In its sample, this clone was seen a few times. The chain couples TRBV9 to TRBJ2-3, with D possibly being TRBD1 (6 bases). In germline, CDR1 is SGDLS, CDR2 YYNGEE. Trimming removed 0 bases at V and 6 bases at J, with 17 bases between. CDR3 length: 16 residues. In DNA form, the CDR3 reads TGTGCCAGCAGCGTAGATCCACAGGGAGTAGCGGATACGCAGTATTTT. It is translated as CASSVDPQGVADTQYF.

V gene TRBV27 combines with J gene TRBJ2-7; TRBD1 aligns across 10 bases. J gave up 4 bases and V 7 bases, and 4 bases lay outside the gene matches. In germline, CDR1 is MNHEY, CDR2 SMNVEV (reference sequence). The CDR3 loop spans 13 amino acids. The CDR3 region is CASKRDRGYEQYF. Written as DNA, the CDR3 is TGTGCCAGCAAACGGGACAGGGGTTACGAGCAGTACTTC.

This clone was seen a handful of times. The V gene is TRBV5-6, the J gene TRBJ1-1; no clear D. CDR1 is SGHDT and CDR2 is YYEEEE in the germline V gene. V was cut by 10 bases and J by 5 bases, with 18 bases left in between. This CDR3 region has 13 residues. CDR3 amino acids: CAEIDGVRTEAFF. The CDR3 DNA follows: TGTGCCGAGATCGACGGGGTAAGGACTGAAGCTTTCTTT.

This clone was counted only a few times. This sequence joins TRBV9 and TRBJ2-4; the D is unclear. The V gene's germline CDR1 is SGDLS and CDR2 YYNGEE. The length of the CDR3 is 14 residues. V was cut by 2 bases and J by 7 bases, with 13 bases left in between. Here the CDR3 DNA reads TGTGCCAGCAGCGTTAGCAGATCTAGTAACATTCAGTACTTC. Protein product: CASSVSRSSNIQYF.

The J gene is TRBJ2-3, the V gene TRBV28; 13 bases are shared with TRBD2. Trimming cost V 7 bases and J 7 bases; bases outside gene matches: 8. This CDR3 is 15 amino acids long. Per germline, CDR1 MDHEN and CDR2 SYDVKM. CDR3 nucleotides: TGTGCCAGCATCGGACTAGCGGGGGACATATATACGCAGTATTTT. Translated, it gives CASIGLAGDIYTQYF.

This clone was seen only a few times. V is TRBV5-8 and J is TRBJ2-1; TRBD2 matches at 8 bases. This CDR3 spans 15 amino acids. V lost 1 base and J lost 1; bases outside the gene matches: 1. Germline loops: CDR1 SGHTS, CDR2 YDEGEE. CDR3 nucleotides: TGTGCCAGCAGCTTGCGGGGGGGTTCCTACAATGAGCAGTTCTTC. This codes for CASSLRGGSYNEQFF.

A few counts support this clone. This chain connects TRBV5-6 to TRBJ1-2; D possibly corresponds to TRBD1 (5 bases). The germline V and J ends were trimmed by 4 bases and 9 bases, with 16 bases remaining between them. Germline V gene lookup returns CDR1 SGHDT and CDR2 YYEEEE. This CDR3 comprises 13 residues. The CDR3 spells CASSPSRPGSYTF. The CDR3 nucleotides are TGTGCCAGCAGCCCCTCTCGGCCAGGGAGCTACACCTTC.

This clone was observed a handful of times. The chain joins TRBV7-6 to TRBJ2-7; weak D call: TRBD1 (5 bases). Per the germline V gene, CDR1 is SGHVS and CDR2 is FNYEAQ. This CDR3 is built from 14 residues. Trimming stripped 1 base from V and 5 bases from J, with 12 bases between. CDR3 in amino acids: CASSLVQGPHEQYF. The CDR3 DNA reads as TGTGCCAGCAGCTTAGTTCAGGGTCCCCACGAGCAGTACTTC.

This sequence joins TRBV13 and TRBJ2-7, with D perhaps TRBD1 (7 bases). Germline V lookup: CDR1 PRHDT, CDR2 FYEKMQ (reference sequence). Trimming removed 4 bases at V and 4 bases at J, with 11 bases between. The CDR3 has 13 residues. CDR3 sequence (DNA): TGTGCCAGCAGCTCAGGGGGAGGATACGAGCAGTACTTC. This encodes CASSSGGGYEQYF. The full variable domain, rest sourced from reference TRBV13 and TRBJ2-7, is AAGVIQSPRHLIKEKRETATLKCYPIPRHDTVYWYQQGPGQDPQFLISFYEKMQSDKGSIPDRFSAQQFSDYHSELNMSSLELGDSALYFCASSSGGGYEQYFGPGTRLTVT.

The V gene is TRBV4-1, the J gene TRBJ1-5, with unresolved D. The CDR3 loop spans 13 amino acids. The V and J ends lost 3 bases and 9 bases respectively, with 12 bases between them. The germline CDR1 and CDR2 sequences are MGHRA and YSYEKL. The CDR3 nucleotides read TGCGCCAGCAGCCAGACGGGGAATGGGCCCCAGCATTTT. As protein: CASSQTGNGPQHF.